Each of the 12 T cell receptor beta chains below was sequenced from the same sample in a study of blood T cells in healthy people across ages. A sample-barcoded 5' primer and a J-beta primer mix were used in a second PCR of roughly 7 to 11 cycles. TCRdb itself ran the 5' RACE reads through MiXCR, one entry per CDR3 protein. The sample has approximately 830,000 distinct CDR3 sequences, 62% seen once. Sequencing was performed on blood. All receptors come from a man aged 30 to 39 in good health.

This chain joins TRBV11-2 and TRBJ2-5; possibly TRBD1 for D (6 bases). Germline V gene lookup returns CDR1 SGHAT and CDR2 FQNNGV. The CDR3 runs 15 residues. V was cut by 2 bases and J by 5 bases, with 15 bases left in between. CDR3 nucleotide sequence: TGTGCCAGCAGCTTAACGGGACATCCGCCGGAGACCCAGTACTTC. Translating it yields CASSLTGHPPETQYF. Combining the CDR3 with reference TRBV11-2 and TRBJ2-5 gives the whole variable domain EAGVAQSPRYKIIEKRQSVAFWCNPISGHATLYWYQQILGQGPKLLIQFQNNGVVDDSQLPKDRFSAERLKGVDSTLKIQPAKLEDSAVYLCASSLTGHPPETQYFGPGTRLLVL.

This clonotype was observed a few times. This rearrangement joins TRBV12-3 or TRBV12-4 to TRBJ2-5; D is possibly TRBD1 (6 bases). Near its end, the DNA agrees better with TRBJ2-7, so the J call may be wrong. This CDR3 comprises 12 residues. This chain's CDR3 is CASSFTGREQYF. CDR3 sequence (DNA): TGTGCCAGCAGTTTTACAGGGCGCGAGCAGTACTTC.

The chain uses TRBV12-3 or TRBV12-4 and TRBJ2-7; the D is unclear. Trimming cost V 7 bases and J 2 bases, with 15 bases left between them. The length of the CDR3 is 14 residues. CDR3 DNA sequence: TGTGCCAGCATTTCTACGGACGGCGCCTACGAGCAGTACTTC. Translating gives CASISTDGAYEQYF.

This chain links TRBV4-1 with TRBJ1-4; D gene uncertain. Trimming took off 2 bases at V and 1 base at J, with 8 bases between the two ends. Germline assignment: CDR1 MGHRA and CDR2 YSYEKL. The CDR3 is made up of 15 amino acids. CDR3 coding DNA: TGCGCCAGCAGCCAATGGCCGGGAACTAATGAAAAACTGTTTTTT. It is translated as CASSQWPGTNEKLFF.

This chain links TRBV20-1 with TRBJ2-7, with a tentative D call TRBD1 (6 bases). V lost 6 bases, J lost 2 bases, and 11 bases lay in between. From germline, CDR1 is DFQATT and CDR2 SNEGSKA (reference sequence). The CDR3 extends over 12 amino acids. DNA for the CDR3: TGCAGTGCGGGGGACACCACCTACGAGCAGTACTTC. Translation gives CSAGDTTYEQYF.

This rearrangement joins TRBV6-5 to TRBJ2-7; 7 bases fit TRBD2. The germline V gene encodes CDR1 MNHEY and CDR2 SVGAGI. J was trimmed by 5 bases and V by 10 bases; bases with no gene match: 11. CDR3 length: 13 amino acids. The CDR3 bases are TGTGCCACGACCCGGGGGGTTAGCGACGAGCAGTACTTC. The encoded protein is CATTRGVSDEQYF.

The J gene is TRBJ1-2, the V gene TRBV4-2; no clear D gene. The CDR3 runs 16 residues. The germline gives CDR1 LGHNA, CDR2 YNFKEQ. V was trimmed by 4 bases and J by 4 bases, leaving 19 bases between them. CDR3 amino acids: CASSRGLLDGSYGYTF. The CDR3 DNA reads as TGTGCCAGCAGCCGGGGATTACTAGACGGATCCTATGGCTACACCTTC.

This clonotype was seen a single time. This sequence joins TRBV5-6 and TRBJ1-2; 8 bases line up with TRBD1. CDR1 SGHDT and CDR2 YYEEEE come from the germline V gene. The V segment lost 2 bases and the J segment 8 bases; nucleotides outside the gene matches: 8. The CDR3 is made up of 14 amino acids. CDR3 DNA: TGTGCCAGCAGCTTCGGACAGGGAAGGTTCGGCTACACCTTC. It yields the protein CASSFGQGRFGYTF.

The rearrangement joins TRBV5-1 to TRBJ2-5, with 8 bases that match TRBD2. V trimming: 2 bases; J trimming: 2 bases; junction bases outside the gene matches: 5. CDR1 and CDR2 (germline): SGHRS, YFSETQ. This CDR3 region has 15 residues. CDR3 nucleotide sequence: TGCGCCAGCAGCTTAGCGGGGGCCCAACAAGAGACCCAGTACTTC. It is translated as CASSLAGAQQETQYF.

The chain joins TRBV29-1 to TRBJ1-2; 9 bases fit TRBD1. The CDR3 is 13 amino acids. Per the germline V gene, CDR1 is SQVTM and CDR2 is ANQGSEA. V was clipped by 7 bases and J by 2 bases; unmatched bases: 5. The CDR3 sequence: CSDRTGANYGYTF. CDR3 DNA: TGCAGCGATAGGACAGGGGCCAACTATGGCTACACCTTC.

The chain uses TRBV10-3 and TRBJ1-5; D might be TRBD1 (6 bases). The CDR3 is 15 residues long. Trimming removed 6 bases at V and 2 bases at J, with 14 bases between. CDR1 is ENHRY and CDR2 is SYGVKD in the germline V gene. CDR3 sequence reads: CAISTGPYGNQPQHF. The CDR3 DNA reads TGTGCCATCAGCACAGGGCCTTACGGCAATCAGCCCCAGCATTTT.

V gene TRBV27 combines with J gene TRBJ2-3; D not certain. The CDR3 length is 13 residues. Trimming took off 9 bases at V and 2 bases at J, with 12 bases between the two ends. Per the germline V gene, CDR1 is MNHEY and CDR2 is SMNVEV (reference sequence). CDR3 in DNA: TGTGCCAGTAGTCCCCGAGCCACAGATACGCAGTATTTT. Translating it yields CASSPRATDTQYF.